This passage covers 29 T cell receptor beta chains from one sample sequenced in a study of technical replicates of blood from four donors. TCRdb's copy holds only in-frame clones and misses some; the assay was immunoSEQ multiplex PCR. Of around 81,000 clones listed, more than 90% were seen once; the top ten hold roughly 0.36%. The sequencing input was T cells isolated from PBMCs. The receptors come from a human donor in good health.

This clone was seen just once. This rearrangement joins TRBV10-3 to TRBJ1-1, with TRBD1 matching 8 bases. The germline CDR1 and CDR2 sequences are ENHRY and SYGVKD. The CDR3 has 14 residues. V lost 6 bases to trimming and J lost 5 bases; unmatched junction nucleotides: 8. CDR3 nucleotides: TGTGCCATCAGCCCTACAGGGGGAGGGACTGAAGCTTTCTTT. This sequence encodes CAISPTGGGTEAFF.

The rearrangement links TRBV9 to TRBJ2-5, with a weak D call TRBD2 (5 bases). The CDR3 is 16 residues long. V was clipped by 0 bases and J by 4 bases, with 16 bases between them. Germline V gives CDR1 SGDLS, CDR2 YYNGEE. The CDR3 is CASSVASGRDPETQYF. The CDR3 DNA reads as TGTGCCAGCAGCGTAGCCAGTGGGAGAGACCCAGAGACCCAGTACTTC.

The chain recombines TRBV5-1 with TRBJ2-7; 10 nucleotides align to TRBD2. CDR1 and CDR2 from the germline V gene are SGHRS and YFSETQ. The CDR3 totals 17 residues. V lost 3 bases and J lost 2; bases outside the gene matches: 11. The CDR3 sequence is CASSSLLAGKSPYEQYF. CDR3 DNA sequence: TGCGCCAGCAGCTCGTTACTAGCGGGAAAGAGTCCCTACGAGCAGTACTTC.

The chain is built from TRBV6-6 and TRBJ1-1, with 7 positions matching TRBD1. Per the germline V gene, CDR1 is MNHNY and CDR2 is SVGAGI (reference sequence). After removal of 0 bases from V and 8 bases from J, the junction contained 6 bases not matched to a gene. This CDR3 comprises 14 residues. The CDR3 is CASSYSGQFGEAFF. The CDR3 nucleotides read TGTGCCAGCAGTTACTCGGGACAGTTTGGCGAAGCTTTCTTT.

The chain recombines TRBV7-3 with TRBJ2-1, with 7 nucleotides matching TRBD2. The CDR3 contains 14 residues. CDR1 and CDR2 (germline): SGHTA, FQGTGA. Trimming cost V 0 bases and J 9 bases; bases outside gene matches: 5. CDR3 residues: CASSLTGGHSEQFF. The CDR3 DNA sequence: TGTGCCAGCAGCTTAACGGGAGGGCACTCTGAGCAGTTCTTC.

The chain links TRBV10-1 to TRBJ2-7, with D perhaps matching TRBD1 (5 bases). Trimming left V 8 bases short and J 0 bases short, with 11 bases between. Per the germline V gene, CDR1 is WNHNN and CDR2 is SYGVQD (reference sequence). This CDR3 has 13 amino acids. CDR3 sequence reads: CASATGISYEQYF. For the CDR3, the DNA is TGCGCCAGCGCCACAGGAATCTCCTACGAGCAGTACTTC.

This chain connects TRBV12-5 to TRBJ2-2; TRBD2 aligns across 8 bases. CDR1 and CDR2 (germline): LGHNT, FRNRAP. V gave up 5 bases and J gave up 6 bases; unmatched junction bases: 14. This CDR3 spans 17 amino acids. DNA for the CDR3: TGTGCTAGTGGTCCCCCCGGGACTAGGGTAATTGCCGGGGAGCTGTTTTTT. It yields the protein CASGPPGTRVIAGELFF.

The rearrangement uses TRBV30 and TRBJ2-5, with 7 bases that match TRBD1. From germline, CDR1 is GTSNPN and CDR2 SVGIG (reference sequence). The CDR3 totals 13 residues. The CDR3 sequence: CAFLEDREETQYF. The DNA of the CDR3 is TGTGCTTTTCTCGAAGACAGGGAAGAGACCCAGTACTTC.

The CDR3, as DNA: TGTGCCAGCAGTTTTCGCCTAGCGGGAGAGTCGGCGGCTGGGGAGCAGTTCTTC. It encodes CASSFRLAGESAAGEQFF. This chain connects TRBV27 to TRBJ2-1; 10 nucleotides match TRBD2. Per the germline V gene, CDR1 is MNHEY and CDR2 is SMNVEV (reference sequence). The junction had 18 bases not matched to a gene; V was cut back by 3 bases and J by 10 bases. This CDR3 is 18 amino acids long.

In its sample, this clone ranks as medium-sized. The rearrangement uses TRBV11-3 and TRBJ1-2, with 7 bases lining up with TRBD1. This CDR3 spans 16 amino acids. CDR1 SGHNT and CDR2 YENEEA come from the germline V gene. Losses at the gene ends were 4 bases for V and 4 bases for J; bases not matched to a gene: 12. This CDR3 is CASSSEGARGSYGYTF. In nucleotides, the CDR3 is TGTGCCAGCAGCTCCGAGGGGGCCAGGGGAAGCTATGGCTACACCTTC.

This clone was found once. The genes are TRBV30 and TRBJ2-1; 10 nucleotides line up with TRBD1. The CDR3 contains 14 residues. The V segment lost 3 bases and the J segment 8 bases; nucleotides outside the gene matches: 7. Germline CDR1 and CDR2: GTSNPN and SVGIG (reference sequence). The CDR3 nucleotides read TGTGCCTGGAGAAGGACAGGGGGGGACGATGAGCAGTTCTTC. Protein: CAWRRTGGDDEQFF. Looking up the rest from reference TRBV30 and TRBJ2-1 gives the full variable domain: SQTIHQWPATLVQPVGSPLSLECTVEGTSNPNLYWYRQAAGRGLQLLFYSVGIGQISSEVPQNLSASRPQDRQFILSSKKLLLSDSGFYLCAWRRTGGDDEQFFGPGTRLTVL.

This clone was seen once. The V gene is TRBV6-6, the J gene TRBJ2-7; D is unresolved. V lost 2 bases and J lost 2, with 4 bases in between. The CDR3 totals 12 residues. Germline V gene data show CDR1 as MNHNY and CDR2 as SVGAGI (reference sequence). CDR3: CASSYPAYEQYF. CDR3 coding DNA: TGTGCCAGCAGTTACCCGGCCTACGAGCAGTACTTC.

V is TRBV4-3 and J is TRBJ1-1; 9 nucleotides agree with TRBD1. CDR1 LGHNA and CDR2 YSLEER come from the germline V gene. The ends lost 2 bases at V and 5 bases at J; junction bases unmatched: 12. There are 17 residues in the CDR3. In nucleotides, the CDR3 is TGCGCCAGCAGCCAAAACCGTTACAGGGGGCTGGGAACTGAAGCTTTCTTT. Amino acids: CASSQNRYRGLGTEAFF.

The J gene is TRBJ2-5, the V gene TRBV18; the D gene is possibly TRBD2 (5 bases). The CDR3 totals 14 residues. Germline V gene sequence: CDR1 KGHSH, CDR2 LQKENI. The V and J ends lost 4 bases and 2 bases respectively, with 11 bases between them. CDR3 nucleotides: TGTGCCAGCTCACAAGCGGCCATACAAGAGACCCAGTACTTC. Residues: CASSQAAIQETQYF.

The rearrangement links TRBV5-6 to TRBJ2-7; 7 nucleotides align to TRBD1. The V and J ends lost 3 bases and 2 bases, in that order; junction bases with no gene match: 5. This CDR3 is built from 14 residues. Germline CDR1 and CDR2: SGHDT and YYEEEE. The CDR3 sequence: CASSSPGQTYEQYF. CDR3 DNA sequence: TGTGCCAGCAGCTCTCCGGGACAGACCTACGAGCAGTACTTC.

The rearrangement links TRBV5-4 to TRBJ2-3; D not certain. Looked up from germline, CDR1 is SGHNT and CDR2 is YYREEE (reference sequence). This CDR3 is 13 amino acids long. Trimming pared 4 bases from V and 5 bases from J, leaving 11 bases between. The CDR3 DNA is TGTGCCAGCAGCCGGGTAGGTGGAGATACGCAGTATTTT. Translation: CASSRVGGDTQYF. The entire variable domain, with the rest obtained from reference TRBV5-4 and TRBJ2-3, is as follows: ETGVTQSPTHLIKTRGQQVTLRCSSQSGHNTVSWYQQALGQGPQFIFQYYREEENGRGNFPPRFSGLQFPNYSSELNVNALELDDSALYLCASSRVGGDTQYFGPGTRLTVL.

The V call is TRBV25-1, the J call TRBJ1-1; D is uncertain. Trimming shortened V by 4 bases and J by 4 bases, and 16 bases separated the two germline ends. The CDR3 covers 15 residues. CDR1 MGHDK and CDR2 SYGVNS come from the germline V gene. The CDR3 DNA reads TGTGCCAGCAGTGTACCTTTAAGAGATGGCACTGAAGCTTTCTTT. Amino acids: CASSVPLRDGTEAFF.

The chain employs TRBV7-6 and TRBJ1-3, with TRBD1 matching over 7 bases. V was pared by 5 bases and J by 4 bases, with 5 bases of the junction left unmatched. This CDR3 spans 14 amino acids. CDR1 SGHVS and CDR2 FNYEAQ come from the germline V gene. CDR3 bases: TGTGCCAGCAGCCCTGGGACAGCCGGAAACACCATATATTTT. Its protein product is CASSPGTAGNTIYF.

This chain joins TRBV10-1 and TRBJ2-1; 7 nucleotides match TRBD1. The length of the CDR3 is 14 residues. The germline V gene has CDR1 WNHNN and CDR2 SYGVQD (reference sequence). V lost 4 bases to trimming and J lost 9 bases; unmatched junction nucleotides: 9. CDR3 in DNA: TGCGCCAGCAGTGTCTCAGGGGGTCTAGTTGAGCAGTTCTTC. It is translated as CASSVSGGLVEQFF.

The chain recombines TRBV6-5 with TRBJ1-2; no firm D call. Trimming removed 6 bases from V and 0 bases from J, with 8 bases in between. This CDR3 spans 13 amino acids. Germline CDR1 reads MNHEY; CDR2 reads SVGAGI. The CDR3 loop is CASRQTSNYGYTF. In nucleotides, the CDR3 is TGTGCCAGCAGACAGACATCTAACTATGGCTACACCTTC.

The chain employs TRBV27 and TRBJ2-7, with 7 bases that match TRBD1. The germline CDR1 and CDR2 sequences are MNHEY and SMNVEV (reference sequence). The CDR3 consists of 16 residues. V shed 0 bases, J shed 5 bases, and the junction held 10 bases outside the gene matches. The CDR3 here is CASSLSTRGQLDEQYF. The CDR3 DNA follows: TGTGCCAGCAGTTTATCGACAAGGGGACAGTTGGACGAGCAGTACTTC.

The J gene is TRBJ1-1, the V gene TRBV7-3; tentative D call: TRBD1 (6 bases). Germline V gene lookup returns CDR1 SGHTA and CDR2 FQGTGA. The V gene lost 0 bases and the J gene lost 7 bases, with 15 bases spanning the gap. This CDR3 spans 15 amino acids. CDR3 region: CASSLTAGVIGEAFF. CDR3 DNA sequence: TGTGCCAGCAGCTTAACAGCAGGGGTAATTGGTGAAGCTTTCTTT.

The chain couples TRBV10-3 to TRBJ1-1; 7 nucleotides agree with TRBD1. Germline CDR1 and CDR2: ENHRY and SYGVKD. The CDR3 spans 13 residues. The trim removed 6 bases at V and 3 bases at J, leaving 4 bases unmatched. CDR3 DNA: TGTGCCATCAGATCTACAGGGGACACTGAAGCTTTCTTT. It specifies CAIRSTGDTEAFF.

J is TRBJ1-1 and V is TRBV28; TRBD1 matches 7 bases. V was pared by 3 bases and J by 10 bases, with 14 bases of the junction left unmatched. Germline V gene data show CDR1 as MDHEN and CDR2 as SYDVKM. CDR3 length: 15 amino acids. The CDR3 loop reads CASSLAAGGPPRAFF. The CDR3 DNA follows: TGTGCCAGCAGTTTGGCGGCAGGGGGACCACCACGAGCTTTCTTT.

As concerns this clone: Relative to the germline gene, one junction end is altered; a read error may explain this. Different DNA sequences within this sample yield the same CDR3. V and J are TRBV5-1 and TRBJ2-7, with 10 bases fitting TRBD1. Looked up from germline, CDR1 is SGHRS and CDR2 is YFSETQ. The CDR3 has 14 residues. CDR3 DNA: TGCGCCAGCAGCTGGGGGGACAGGGGCTACGAACAGTACTTC. Translated, it gives CASSWGDRGYEQYF.

This rearrangement joins TRBV7-9 to TRBJ2-2, with 9 bases matching TRBD2. The trim removed 5 bases at V and 0 bases at J, leaving 7 bases unmatched. This CDR3 is built from 17 residues. The germline gives CDR1 SEHNR, CDR2 FQNEAQ (reference sequence). CDR3 in DNA: TGTGCCAGCAGCAACTTCCCTAGCGGGGCGAACACCGGGGAGCTGTTTTTT. It translates to CASSNFPSGANTGELFF.

V and J are TRBV7-6 and TRBJ1-2, with D possibly TRBD1 on 5 matching bases. Germline values: CDR1 SGHVS, CDR2 FNYEAQ. Trimming shortened V by 1 base and J by 5 bases, and 5 bases separated the two germline ends. This CDR3 is 12 amino acids long. The CDR3 DNA sequence: TGTGCCAGCAGCTTAGAGGGGTATGGCTACACCTTC. Protein sequence: CASSLEGYGYTF. The variable domain in full, with the rest retrieved from reference TRBV7-6 and TRBJ1-2, is GAGVSQSPRYKVTKRGQDVALRCDPISGHVSLYWYRQALGQGPEFLTYFNYEAQQDKSGLPNDRFSAERPEGSISTLTIQRTEQRDSAMYRCASSLEGYGYTFGSGTRLTVV.

The chain uses TRBV28 and TRBJ1-4; D call uncertain. Germline V gene sequence: CDR1 MDHEN, CDR2 SYDVKM. The length of the CDR3 is 14 residues. Trimming took 2 bases from V and 0 from J, leaving 4 bases between them. CDR3 DNA sequence: TGTGCCAGCAGTTTACAATCAACTAATGAAAAACTGTTTTTT. Translated, it gives CASSLQSTNEKLFF.

This rearrangement joins TRBV5-1 to TRBJ1-2; TRBD1 matches at 8 bases. Germline values: CDR1 SGHRS, CDR2 YFSETQ. This CDR3 spans 15 amino acids. With 0 bases clipped from V and 4 bases from J, the junction kept 5 bases outside the gene matches. The CDR3 coding sequence is TGCGCCAGCAGCTTGGGGAGGACAGGGATCTATGGCTACACCTTC. Translation: CASSLGRTGIYGYTF.